Listed below are T cell receptor beta chains from one sample, sequenced in a study of blood T cells in healthy people across ages. TCRdb fed the 5' RACE reads into MiXCR, producing one record per CDR3 protein. Of 1.5 million to 2 million distinct CDR3 sequences listed, roughly 30% are singletons. Material for sequencing was blood. The receptors shown here come from a woman younger than 45 in good health. CDR3s include the opening cysteine and the closing phenylalanine or tryptophan. D genes are given only for firm matches. The size of a clone is reported for some rows only, either as once, few or many, or as a class for expanded clones.

cdr3_nt cdr3_aa d_call v_call clone_size j_call
TGTGCCAGTGCCGGGGATAACTATGGCTACACCTTC CASAGDNYGYTF . TRBV19 few TRBJ1-2
TGTGCCAGCAGTTTATTCCAAACAGCTAACTATGGCTACACCTTC CASSLFQTANYGYTF . TRBV28 many TRBJ1-2
TGTGCCAGCAGTTACTCGACAGGGTCAGTTGGATCACCCCTCCACTTT CASSYSTGSVGSPLHF TRBD1 TRBV6-6 few TRBJ1-6
TGTGCCAGCAGCTTATGGAGGATAGCGTCACGGGAGACCCAGTACTTC CASSLWRIASRETQYF . TRBV7-9 few TRBJ2-5
TGCGCCAGCAGCCAAGAAAAACAGGGTCTTCACTATGGCTACACCTTC CASSQEKQGLHYGYTF . TRBV4-1 . TRBJ1-2
TGCAGTGCTAGATCGGGAGTAAGGTCCTACGAGCAGTACTTC CSARSGVRSYEQYF . TRBV20-1 . TRBJ2-7
TGTGCCAGCAGGGAAAGCACAGATACGCAGTATTTT CASRESTDTQYF . TRBV12-3/TRBV12-4 many TRBJ2-3
TGCGCCAGCAGCCAGGGAGGGGCTACCCTCGATGAGCAGTTCTTC CASSQGGATLDEQFF TRBD2 TRBV5-1 . TRBJ2-1
TGTGCCAGCAGCCCACGGACTCACAATGAGCAGTTCTTC CASSPRTHNEQFF . TRBV7-2 few TRBJ2-1
TGTGCCAGCAGTTTTACAGGGACGACTGAAGCTTTCTTT CASSFTGTTEAFF . TRBV12-3/TRBV12-4 . TRBJ1-1
TGCAGTGCTAGTCAGCTTTCCAATGAGCAGTTCTTC CSASQLSNEQFF . TRBV20-1 few TRBJ2-1
TGTGCCAGCAGCCAAGTAATTATTGAGACAGGGGTTATGGAGCAGTACTTC CASSQVIIETGVMEQYF TRBD1 TRBV4-2 . TRBJ2-5
TGTGCCAGCGCCGAAGGGGGGACCCGGAGGGGCAATGAGCAGTTCTTC CASAEGGTRRGNEQFF . TRBV6-6 . TRBJ2-1
TGCGCCAGCAGCCAAACCCCTCCCGGGACTAGCGGGGGGCAGGAAGAGACCCAGTACTTC CASSQTPPGTSGGQEETQYF TRBD2 TRBV4-1 . TRBJ2-5
TGCGCCAGCAGCCAGACTATGGACAGGGTCTATGGCTACACCTTC CASSQTMDRVYGYTF TRBD1 TRBV4-1 few TRBJ1-2
TGTGCCAGCAGCCAACCGACCGAGAACACTGAAGCTTTCTTT CASSQPTENTEAFF . TRBV4-1 . TRBJ1-1
TGTGCCAGCAGCCTCCGGGGGGACGTGGGCTACGGGCAGTACTTC CASSLRGDVGYGQYF TRBD2 TRBV11-3 . TRBJ2-7
TGCGCCAGCAGCCAAACCGGGACTAGCCACGTGGATGAGCAGTTCTTC CASSQTGTSHVDEQFF TRBD2 TRBV4-1 few TRBJ2-1
TGCAGCGTAGAAGGAGCCGAGAACCTATACAATGAGCAGTTCTTC CSVEGAENLYNEQFF . TRBV29-1 . TRBJ2-1
TGTGCCAGCAGTCCCAATGCTAACTATGGCTACACCTTC CASSPNANYGYTF . TRBV7-2 . TRBJ1-2
TGTGCCAGCAGATTGCAGGGGTACGAAGAAAAACTGTTTTTT CASRLQGYEEKLFF . TRBV6-6 . TRBJ1-4
TGTGCCAGCAGTGATGCTCTAGCGGGAGGTGAGCACACCGGGGAGCTGTTTTTT CASSDALAGGEHTGELFF TRBD2 TRBV9 few TRBJ2-2
TGCAGTGGGGGTCCCACAGATACGCAGTATTTT CSGGPTDTQYF . TRBV20-1 few TRBJ2-3
TGTGCCAGCTCACCTCAAGGGGCGGGAACCAATCAGCCCCAGCATTTT CASSPQGAGTNQPQHF . TRBV18 . TRBJ1-5
TGTGCCGGCACCCTTCTAGCGGGGGGCGAAGAGCAGTACTTC CAGTLLAGGEEQYF TRBD2 TRBV7-9 . TRBJ2-5
TGCAGCGCCCGAGGCAGGTGGTACGAGCAGTACTTC CSARGRWYEQYF . TRBV29-1 . TRBJ2-7
TGTGCCACCAGCATATCTAGCGGAGCCTACGAGCAGTACTTC CATSISSGAYEQYF TRBD2 TRBV15 few TRBJ2-7
TGTGCCAGCAACCAAGGCGCAGCGGGAGGGGGGGAGACCCAGTACTTC CASNQGAAGGGETQYF TRBD2 TRBV3-1 . TRBJ2-5
TGTGCCAGCAGTTGGTCCTTCGGGGGCCTTTCCTACGAGCAGTACTTC CASSWSFGGLSYEQYF . TRBV27 . TRBJ2-7
TGCGCCAGCAGCCCAGATCCCGGGGCCGCAGGGACTGAAGCTTTCTTT CASSPDPGAAGTEAFF . TRBV4-1 . TRBJ1-1
TGTGCCAGCCGGGCTTTAACGGCCGGGAACTATGGCTACACCTTC CASRALTAGNYGYTF . TRBV6-1 few TRBJ1-2
TGCGCCAGCAGCGGACCGTACTCCTACGAGCAGTACTTC CASSGPYSYEQYF . TRBV5-1 . TRBJ2-7
TGCAGTGCTACACCCGGGACTAGCGGGAGGGATACGCAGTATTTT CSATPGTSGRDTQYF TRBD2 TRBV20-1 few TRBJ2-3
TGTGCCACCAGGCTTGGGGGGGATAATTCACCCCTCCACTTT CATRLGGDNSPLHF . TRBV10-3 . TRBJ1-6
TGCAGTGCTAGAGCCCCCCGGGAGTCCGGGGAGCTGTTTTTT CSARAPRESGELFF . TRBV20-1 few TRBJ2-2
TGTGCCAGCAGTGAAGCGAGACTAGCGGGACGAAGGGGTGAGCAGTTCTTC CASSEARLAGRRGEQFF TRBD2 TRBV6-1 . TRBJ2-1
TGTGCCTGGATGGGCGGTAACTATGGCTACACCTTC CAWMGGNYGYTF . TRBV30 few TRBJ1-2
TGCAGTGCTAGAGCGGTGAGCACAGATACGCAGTATTTT CSARAVSTDTQYF . TRBV20-1 . TRBJ2-3
TGTGCCAGCAGTGCATCGGGACAGGGAAGTTTACCCCTCCACTTT CASSASGQGSLPLHF TRBD1 TRBV6-6 few TRBJ1-6
TGCGCCAGCAGCCTCCGACTAGCGGGGCTGAACACCGGGGAGCTGTTTTTT CASSLRLAGLNTGELFF TRBD2 TRBV4-1 . TRBJ2-2
TGTGCCAGCAGCGTCGACGGGAGAGGCGACGAGCAGTACTTC CASSVDGRGDEQYF . TRBV9 few TRBJ2-7
TGCGCCAGCAGCCAAGCCCAGGCTACCTACGAGCAGTACTTC CASSQAQATYEQYF . TRBV4-1 few TRBJ2-7
TGTGCCATCAGTGGGGTTCAGGGGACCCCTGAATATGATACGCAGTATTTT CAISGVQGTPEYDTQYF . TRBV10-3 . TRBJ2-3